A selection of T cell receptor beta chains follows, all from one sample in a study of STAT3 mutations in large granular lymphocyte leukemia. The data were produced by immunoSEQ multiplex PCR, yet TCRdb's version contains in-frame clones alone and is incomplete. This sample has around 12,000 clones, with roughly 80% found just once. The sequenced material came from peripheral blood mononuclear cells. The source of these receptors is a man between 60 and 70 years old with T-cell large granular lymphocyte leukemia. Some clones in this sample may be carry-over from other donors' samples. CDR3s include the opening cysteine and the closing phenylalanine or tryptophan. Each record gives: V gene, clone size, D gene, J gene, CDR3 length, CDR3 protein, CDR3 DNA. D genes are given only for firm matches. Rows may omit the clone size; those that give it use once, few, many or a size class.

>TRBV7-8|-|-|TRBJ1-2|16
CASSLSPRGANYGYTF
TGTGCCAGCAGCTTATCCCCCCGGGGCGCTAACTATGGCTACACCTTC
>TRBV5-6|-|-|TRBJ1-5|13
CASSLRRNQPQHF
TGTGCCAGCAGCTTGAGGAGAAATCAGCCCCAGCATTTT
>TRBV4-2|-|TRBD2|TRBJ2-5|18
CASSQEGFGGSFGETQYF
TGTGCCAGCAGCCAAGAGGGGTTCGGCGGGAGTTTTGGGGAGACCCAGTACTTC
>TRBV5-1|-|-|TRBJ1-2|16
CASSPGTDIINYGYTF
TGCGCCAGCAGCCCCGGGACCGACATTATTAACTATGGCTACACCTTC
>TRBV5-1|-|-|TRBJ2-5|14
CASSLEGGQETQYF
TGCGCCAGCAGCTTGGAGGGGGGCCAAGAGACCCAGTACTTC
>TRBV28|-|-|TRBJ1-6|15
CASSSTAGVFSPLHF
TGTGCCAGCAGTTCGACGGCAGGGGTTTTTTCACCCCTCCACTTT
>TRBV7-9|-|TRBD1|TRBJ2-3|15
CASSLTDRELDTQYF
TGTGCCAGCAGCTTAACGGACAGGGAACTAGATACGCAGTATTTT
>TRBV6-5|few|-|TRBJ2-7|13
CASSYHGVYEQYF
TGTGCCAGCAGTTATCACGGGGTCTACGAGCAGTACTTC
>TRBV27|few|-|TRBJ1-2|17
CASSSDPLDRGRRGYTF
TGTGCCAGCAGTTCAGACCCCTTGGATAGAGGGAGGAGAGGCTACACCTTC
>TRBV4-3|-|-|TRBJ1-6|17
CASSPSTGLIPNSPLHF
TGCGCCAGCAGCCCGTCGACAGGACTGATCCCCAATTCACCCCTCCACTTT
>TRBV5-6|-|-|TRBJ2-7|14
CASSFRSGDYEQYF
TGTGCCAGCAGCTTTCGTTCAGGGGATTACGAGCAGTACTTC
>TRBV7-9|-|TRBD1|TRBJ2-2|16
CASSPSRDREGGELFF
TGTGCCAGCAGCCCAAGCCGGGACAGGGAAGGCGGGGAGCTGTTTTTT
>TRBV30|-|TRBD1|TRBJ1-1|14
CAWNPTGGAREAFF
TGTGCCTGGAACCCAACAGGGGGTGCGCGTGAAGCTTTCTTT
>TRBV19|few|TRBD1|TRBJ2-7|15
CASRSGQGSVYEQYF
TGTGCCAGTAGGAGTGGACAGGGTTCCGTCTACGAGCAGTACTTC
>TRBV28|medium-sized|-|TRBJ1-2|15
CASRPPGTNDYGYTF
TGTGCCAGCAGACCACCTGGGACAAACGACTATGGCTACACCTTC
>TRBV7-2|-|-|TRBJ2-7|13
CASSLMGTYEQYF
TGTGCCAGCAGCTTAATGGGAACCTACGAGCAGTACTTC
>TRBV18|-|TRBD1|TRBJ2-7|15
CASSSQGWGSYEQYF
TGTGCCAGCTCTTCACAGGGGTGGGGCTCCTACGAGCAGTACTTC
>TRBV6-1|-|-|TRBJ2-7|11
CAGGAGYEQYF
TGTGCCGGAGGGGCTGGCTACGAGCAGTACTTC
>TRBV19|-|-|TRBJ2-7|14
CASRPDGDPYEQYF
TGTGCCAGTAGGCCGGACGGTGACCCCTACGAGCAGTACTTC
>TRBV12-5|-|-|TRBJ2-5|15
CASGIPGGGLTTQYF
TGTGCTAGTGGTATACCCGGAGGAGGGCTAACGACCCAGTACTTC
>TRBV7-9|-|TRBD2|TRBJ2-1|15
CASSLRGSVDNEQFF
TGTGCCAGCAGCTTACGCGGGAGTGTCGACAATGAGCAGTTCTTC
>TRBV7-3|-|-|TRBJ2-6|13
CASSTTGANVLTF
TGTGCCAGCAGCACTACTGGGGCCAACGTCCTGACTTTC
>TRBV18|-|TRBD1|TRBJ2-3|16
CASSPYQGQGADTQYF
TGTGCCAGCTCACCATACCAGGGACAGGGAGCAGATACGCAGTATTTT
>TRBV4-2|-|-|TRBJ2-1|14
CASSRDPEANEQFF
TGTGCCAGCAGCCGGGACCCCGAGGCCAATGAGCAGTTCTTC
>TRBV2|-|TRBD1|TRBJ2-7|13
CAATGGLSYEQYF
TGTGCCGCGACAGGGGGGTTATCCTACGAGCAGTACTTC
>TRBV18|-|TRBD1|TRBJ2-3|13
CASSAGQGDTQYF
TGTGCCAGCTCAGCCGGACAGGGAGATACGCAGTATTTT
>TRBV28|-|TRBD1|TRBJ1-2|16
CASTHTGQDFFYGYTF
TGTGCCAGCACCCACACCGGACAGGACTTCTTCTATGGCTACACCTTC
>TRBV29-1|-|-|TRBJ2-7|14
CSVAPSLARGEQYF
TGCAGCGTTGCACCGTCACTAGCTCGGGGGGAGCAGTACTTC
>TRBV10-2|-|TRBD1|TRBJ2-7|10
CASRGYEQYF
TGCGCCTCCAGGGGGTACGAGCAGTACTTC
>TRBV21-1|-|-|TRBJ1-5|18
CASSKDGRGLWSNQPQHF
TGTGCCAGCAGCAAAGACGGCAGGGGGCTATGGAGCAATCAGCCCCAGCATTTT
>TRBV6-5|once|-|TRBJ1-1|14
CASSIRTANTEAFF
TGTGCCAGCAGTATACGGACAGCGAACACTGAAGCTTTCTTT
>TRBV7-2|-|TRBD1|TRBJ1-2|15
CASSSGTGANYGYTF
TGTGCCAGCAGCTCCGGGACAGGGGCTAACTATGGCTACACCTTC
>TRBV30|-|-|TRBJ2-7|13
CAWRPQGPYEQYF
TGTGCCTGGAGGCCGCAGGGGCCGTACGAGCAGTACTTC
>TRBV7-2|-|-|TRBJ1-1|12
CASSLILSGAFF
TGTGCCAGCAGCTTAATTTTGTCGGGAGCTTTCTTT
>TRBV5-1|-|TRBD1|TRBJ1-3|19
CASSFGLGRDRGPGNTIYF
TGCGCCAGCAGCTTTGGCCTGGGCCGAGACAGGGGGCCCGGAAACACCATATATTTT
>TRBV25-1|-|TRBD1|TRBJ2-5|17
CASSAPIGGTGGETQYF
TGTGCCAGCAGTGCCCCCATTGGCGGGACAGGGGGAGAGACCCAGTACTTC
>TRBV5-1|-|-|TRBJ2-6|18
CASSLGGGKGLAANVLTF
TGCGCCAGCAGCCTAGGAGGGGGAAAGGGTCTTGCGGCCAACGTCCTGACTTTC
>TRBV18|-|TRBD1|TRBJ1-3|15
CASRDRDRGGNTIYF
TGTGCCAGCCGAGACCGGGACAGGGGAGGAAACACCATATATTTT
>TRBV29-1|-|-|TRBJ1-2|9
CSVDKGASF
TGCAGCGTTGACAAAGGTGCCTCCTTC
>TRBV6-4|once|-|TRBJ2-7|14
CASSGGILRKEQYF
TGTGCCAGCAGTGGAGGGATCTTAAGGAAGGAGCAGTACTTC
>TRBV2|once|-|TRBJ2-7|15
CASSALAVENLEQYF
TGTGCCAGCAGCGCGCTTGCGGTTGAGAATCTCGAGCAGTACTTC
>TRBV5-1|-|-|TRBJ2-3|15
CASSFSASFSDTQYF
TGCGCCAGCAGCTTCTCGGCCTCGTTTTCAGATACGCAGTATTTT
>TRBV7-9|-|TRBD2|TRBJ2-1|16
CASSLLITGGNNEQFF
TGTGCCAGCAGCTTGCTCATAACGGGGGGTAACAATGAGCAGTTCTTC
>TRBV6-6|few|-|TRBJ2-7|13
CASSSGTLIEQYF
TGTGCCAGCAGTTCCGGGACCCTCATCGAGCAGTACTTC
>TRBV6-5|-|TRBD2|TRBJ2-2|15
CASSSLPGGGGELFF
TGTGCCAGCAGTTCCCTGCCGGGAGGGGGCGGGGAGCTGTTTTTT
>TRBV9|-|-|TRBJ1-1|15
CASSVDLTTNTEAFF
TGTGCCAGCAGCGTAGATTTAACCACGAACACTGAAGCTTTCTTT
>TRBV30|-|-|TRBJ2-3|13
CARSQGGTDTQYF
TGTGCCCGGTCGCAGGGCGGCACAGATACGCAGTATTTT
>TRBV6-5|-|-|TRBJ1-1|13
CASSRQANTEAFF
TGTGCCAGCAGTCGACAAGCGAACACTGAAGCTTTCTTT
>TRBV7-9|-|TRBD2|TRBJ2-1|16
CASSLSLAGTYNEQFF
TGTGCCAGCAGCTTATCACTAGCGGGGACATACAATGAGCAGTTCTTC
>TRBV6-5|-|-|TRBJ2-7|14
CASNERSGSYEQYF
TGTGCCAGCAATGAGAGGAGCGGCTCCTACGAGCAGTACTTC
>TRBV5-1|-|-|TRBJ2-2|15
CASSLRAAGTGELFF
TGCGCCAGCAGCTTGCGGGCGGCGGGGACCGGGGAGCTGTTTTTT